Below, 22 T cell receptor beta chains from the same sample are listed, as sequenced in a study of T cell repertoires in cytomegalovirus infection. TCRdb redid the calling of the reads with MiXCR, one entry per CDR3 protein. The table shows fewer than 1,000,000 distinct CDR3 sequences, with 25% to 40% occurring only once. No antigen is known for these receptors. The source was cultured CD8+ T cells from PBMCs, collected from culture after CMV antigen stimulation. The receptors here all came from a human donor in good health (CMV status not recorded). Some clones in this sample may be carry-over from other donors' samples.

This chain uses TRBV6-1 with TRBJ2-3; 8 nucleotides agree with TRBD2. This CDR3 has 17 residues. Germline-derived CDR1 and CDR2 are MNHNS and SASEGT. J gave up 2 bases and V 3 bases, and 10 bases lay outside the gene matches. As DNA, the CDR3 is TGTGCCAGCAGTGATTGGGCGGGGGGCTTATACACAGATACGCAGTATTTT. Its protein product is CASSDWAGGLYTDTQYF.

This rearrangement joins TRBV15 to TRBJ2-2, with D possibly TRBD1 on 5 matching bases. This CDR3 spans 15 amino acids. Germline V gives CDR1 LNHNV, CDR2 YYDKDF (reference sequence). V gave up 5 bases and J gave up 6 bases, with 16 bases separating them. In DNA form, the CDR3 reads TGTGCCACCAGCCTCCGACAGAGACGGGCCGGGGAGCTGTTTTTT. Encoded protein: CATSLRQRRAGELFF.

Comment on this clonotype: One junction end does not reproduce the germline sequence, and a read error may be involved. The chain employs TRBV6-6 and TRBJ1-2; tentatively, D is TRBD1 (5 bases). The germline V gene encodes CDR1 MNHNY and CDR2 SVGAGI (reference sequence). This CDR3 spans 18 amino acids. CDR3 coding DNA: TGTGCCAACAGTTACTCCGATTCCGGGACCGCCGAGGACTATGGCTACACCTTC. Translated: CANSYSDSGTAEDYGYTF.

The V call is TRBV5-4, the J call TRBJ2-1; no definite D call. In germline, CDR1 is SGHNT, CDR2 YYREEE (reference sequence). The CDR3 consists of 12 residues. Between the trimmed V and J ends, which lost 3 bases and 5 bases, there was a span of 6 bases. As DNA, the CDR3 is TGTGCCAGCAGCTCTTCTAACAATGAGCAGTTCTTC. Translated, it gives CASSSSNNEQFF.

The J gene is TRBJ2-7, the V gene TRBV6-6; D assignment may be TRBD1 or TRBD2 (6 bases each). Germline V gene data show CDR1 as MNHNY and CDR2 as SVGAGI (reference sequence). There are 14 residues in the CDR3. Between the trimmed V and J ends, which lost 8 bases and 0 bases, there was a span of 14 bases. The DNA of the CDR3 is TGTGCCAGCCTAGGGGGAGGAAACTCCTACGAGCAGTACTTC. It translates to CASLGGGNSYEQYF.

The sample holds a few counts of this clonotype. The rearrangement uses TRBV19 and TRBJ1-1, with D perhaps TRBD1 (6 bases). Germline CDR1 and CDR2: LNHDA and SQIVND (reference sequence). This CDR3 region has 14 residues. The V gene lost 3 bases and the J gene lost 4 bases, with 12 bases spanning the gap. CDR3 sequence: CASSIVPQGTEAFF. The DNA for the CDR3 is TGTGCCAGTAGTATCGTCCCACAGGGCACTGAAGCTTTCTTT.

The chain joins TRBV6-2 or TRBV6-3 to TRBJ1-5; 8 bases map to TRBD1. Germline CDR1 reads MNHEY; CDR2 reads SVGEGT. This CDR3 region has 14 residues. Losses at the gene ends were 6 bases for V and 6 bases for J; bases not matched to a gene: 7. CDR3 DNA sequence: TGTGCCAGCAGACAGGACAGGGACGGTCAGCCCCAGCATTTT. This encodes CASRQDRDGQPQHF.

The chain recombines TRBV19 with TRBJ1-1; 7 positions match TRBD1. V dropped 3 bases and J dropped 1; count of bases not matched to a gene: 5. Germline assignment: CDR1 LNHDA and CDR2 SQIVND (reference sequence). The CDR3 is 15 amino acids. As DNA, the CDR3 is TGTGCCAGTAGTATGTGGGACAGTCCGAACACTGAAGCTTTCTTT. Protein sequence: CASSMWDSPNTEAFF.

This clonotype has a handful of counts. CDR3 nucleotide sequence: TGTGCCAGTAGTATCGACGGGGGTCAGCCCCAGCATTTT. This encodes CASSIDGGQPQHF. The chain is built from TRBV19 and TRBJ1-5; a possible D gene is TRBD1 (5 bases). V was trimmed by 3 bases and J by 6 bases, leaving 9 bases between them. The germline CDR1 and CDR2 sequences are LNHDA and SQIVND (reference sequence). The CDR3 has 13 amino acids.

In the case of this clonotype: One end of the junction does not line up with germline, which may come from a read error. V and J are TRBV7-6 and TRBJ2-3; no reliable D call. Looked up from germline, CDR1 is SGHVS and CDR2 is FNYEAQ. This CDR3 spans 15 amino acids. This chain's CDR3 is CASRKWTEPTDTQYF. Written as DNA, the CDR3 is TGTGCTAGCAGGAAATGGACCGAGCCCACAGATACGCAGTATTTT.

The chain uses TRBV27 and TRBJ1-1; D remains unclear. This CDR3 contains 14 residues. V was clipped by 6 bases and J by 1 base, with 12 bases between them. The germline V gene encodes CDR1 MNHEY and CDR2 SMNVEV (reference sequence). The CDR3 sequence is CASSRGSTNTEAFF. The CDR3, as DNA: TGTGCCAGCAGCCGAGGATCGACGAACACTGAAGCTTTCTTT.

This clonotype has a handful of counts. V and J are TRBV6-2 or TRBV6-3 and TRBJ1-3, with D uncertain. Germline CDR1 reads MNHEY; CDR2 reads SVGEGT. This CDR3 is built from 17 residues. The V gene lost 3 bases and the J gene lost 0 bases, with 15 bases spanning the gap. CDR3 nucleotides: TGTGCCAGCAGTTATGGATCGGAGCCAACCTCTGGAAACACCATATATTTT. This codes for CASSYGSEPTSGNTIYF.

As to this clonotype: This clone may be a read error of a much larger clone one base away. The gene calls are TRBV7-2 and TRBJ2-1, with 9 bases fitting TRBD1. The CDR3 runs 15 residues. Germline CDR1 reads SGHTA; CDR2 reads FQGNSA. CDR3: CASGSWGQGRNGQFF. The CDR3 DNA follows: TGTGCCAGCGGATCCTGGGGACAGGGTAGGAATGGGCAGTTCTTC.

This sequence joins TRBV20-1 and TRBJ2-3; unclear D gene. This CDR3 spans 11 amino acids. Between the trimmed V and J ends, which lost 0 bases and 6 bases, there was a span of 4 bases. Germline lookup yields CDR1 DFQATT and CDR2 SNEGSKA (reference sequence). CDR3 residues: CSARDRDTQYF. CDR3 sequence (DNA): TGCAGTGCTAGAGATAGGGATACGCAGTATTTT.

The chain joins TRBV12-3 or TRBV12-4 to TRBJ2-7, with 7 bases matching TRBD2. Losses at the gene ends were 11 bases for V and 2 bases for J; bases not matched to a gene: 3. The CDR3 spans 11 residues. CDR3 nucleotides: TGTGCCTGCGGGGGAACCTACGAGCAGTACTTC. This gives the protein CACGGTYEQYF.

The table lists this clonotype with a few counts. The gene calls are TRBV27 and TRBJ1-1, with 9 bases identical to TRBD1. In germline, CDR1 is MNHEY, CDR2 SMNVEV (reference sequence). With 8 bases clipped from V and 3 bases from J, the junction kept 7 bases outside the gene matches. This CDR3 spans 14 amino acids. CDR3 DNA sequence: TGTGCCAGCGTAACAGGGGGCAGGGACACTGAAGCTTTCTTT. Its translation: CASVTGGRDTEAFF.

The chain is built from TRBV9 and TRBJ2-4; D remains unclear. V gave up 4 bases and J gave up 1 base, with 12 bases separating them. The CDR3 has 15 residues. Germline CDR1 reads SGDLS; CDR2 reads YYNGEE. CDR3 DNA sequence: TGTGCCAGCAGCCCCCCCTTTCCTGCCAAAAACATTCAGTACTTC. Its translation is CASSPPFPAKNIQYF.

CDR3 sequence: CASSLLGTAGYEQYV. CDR3 in DNA: TGTGCCAGCAGTTTATTGGGGACAGCTGGGTACGAGCAGTACGTC. The chain combines TRBV27 with TRBJ2-7; 7 bases are a match to TRBD1. Per the germline V gene, CDR1 is MNHEY and CDR2 is SMNVEV (reference sequence). The length of the CDR3 is 15 residues. Trimming took 1 base from V and 4 from J; bases not matched to a gene: 7.

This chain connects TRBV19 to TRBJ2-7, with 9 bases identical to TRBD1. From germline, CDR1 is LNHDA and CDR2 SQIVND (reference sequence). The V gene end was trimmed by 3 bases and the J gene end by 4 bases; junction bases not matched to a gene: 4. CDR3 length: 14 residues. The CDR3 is CASSIRDRVYEQYF. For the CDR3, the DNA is TGTGCCAGTAGTATCCGGGACAGGGTTTACGAGCAGTACTTC. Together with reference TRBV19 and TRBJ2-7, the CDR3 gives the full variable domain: DGGITQSPKYLFRKEGQNVTLSCEQNLNHDAMYWYRQDPGQGLRLIYYSQIVNDFQKGDIAEGYSVSREKKESFPLTVTSAQKNPTAFYLCASSIRDRVYEQYFGPGTRLTVT.

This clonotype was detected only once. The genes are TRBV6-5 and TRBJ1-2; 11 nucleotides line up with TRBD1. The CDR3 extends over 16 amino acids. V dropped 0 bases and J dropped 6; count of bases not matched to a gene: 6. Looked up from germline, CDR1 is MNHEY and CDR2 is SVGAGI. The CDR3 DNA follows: TGTGCCAGCAGTTACTCACCCGGGACAGGGGGGGATGGCTACACCTTC. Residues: CASSYSPGTGGDGYTF.

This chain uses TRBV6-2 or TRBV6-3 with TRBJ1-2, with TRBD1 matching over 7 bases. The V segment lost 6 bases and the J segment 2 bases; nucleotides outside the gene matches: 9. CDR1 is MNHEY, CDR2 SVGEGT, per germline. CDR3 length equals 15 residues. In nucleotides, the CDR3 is TGTGCCAGCAGGCTGGGACAGACATCGAACTATGGCTACACCTTC. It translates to CASRLGQTSNYGYTF.

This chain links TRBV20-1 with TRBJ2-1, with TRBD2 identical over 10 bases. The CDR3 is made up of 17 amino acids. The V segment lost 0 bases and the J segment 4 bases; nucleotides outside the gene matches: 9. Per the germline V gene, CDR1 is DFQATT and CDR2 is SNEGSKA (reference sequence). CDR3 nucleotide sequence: TGCAGTGCTAGAGATTACCAGTTAGCGGGGGGATACAATGAGCAGTTCTTC. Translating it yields CSARDYQLAGGYNEQFF.